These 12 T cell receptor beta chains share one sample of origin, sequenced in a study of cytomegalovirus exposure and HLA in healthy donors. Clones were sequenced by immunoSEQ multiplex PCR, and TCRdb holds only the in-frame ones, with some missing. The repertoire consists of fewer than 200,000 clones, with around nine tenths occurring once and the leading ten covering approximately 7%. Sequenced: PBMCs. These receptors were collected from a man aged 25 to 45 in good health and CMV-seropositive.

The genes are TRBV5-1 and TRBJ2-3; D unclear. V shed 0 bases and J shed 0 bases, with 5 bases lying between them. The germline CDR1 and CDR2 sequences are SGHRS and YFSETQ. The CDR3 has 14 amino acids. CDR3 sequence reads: CASSLEFSTDTQYF. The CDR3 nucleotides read TGCGCCAGCAGCTTGGAGTTTAGCACAGATACGCAGTATTTT.

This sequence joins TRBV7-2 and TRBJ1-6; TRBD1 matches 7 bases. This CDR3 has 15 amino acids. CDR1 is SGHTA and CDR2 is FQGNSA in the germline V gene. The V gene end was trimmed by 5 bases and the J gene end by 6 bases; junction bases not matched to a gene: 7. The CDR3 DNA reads TGTGCCAGCAGCACCCGACAGGGAACTAATTCACCCCTCCACTTT. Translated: CASSTRQGTNSPLHF. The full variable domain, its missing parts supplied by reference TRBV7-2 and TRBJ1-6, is GAGVSQSPSNKVTEKGKDVELRCDPISGHTALYWYRQSLGQGLEFLIYFQGNSAPDKSGLPSDRFSAERTGGSVSTLTIQRTQQEDSAVYLCASSTRQGTNSPLHFGNGTRLTVT.

The CDR3, as DNA: TGTGCCAGCAGCTTCCTGTGGGGTGGCTACACCTTC. This sequence encodes CASSFLWGGYTF. The chain couples TRBV7-9 to TRBJ1-2, with unresolved D. Germline V lookup: CDR1 SEHNR, CDR2 FQNEAQ (reference sequence). With 3 bases removed from V and 7 bases from J, the gap between germline ends came to 9 bases. The CDR3 consists of 12 residues.

CDR3 sequence: CASSPQGQAYQETQYF. CDR3 DNA: TGTGCCAGCTCACCACAGGGACAGGCGTACCAAGAGACCCAGTACTTC. The chain carries TRBV18 and TRBJ2-5; 8 bases fit TRBD1. The CDR3 runs 16 residues. The germline CDR1 and CDR2 sequences are KGHSH and LQKENI. V dropped 1 base and J dropped 0; count of bases not matched to a gene: 4.

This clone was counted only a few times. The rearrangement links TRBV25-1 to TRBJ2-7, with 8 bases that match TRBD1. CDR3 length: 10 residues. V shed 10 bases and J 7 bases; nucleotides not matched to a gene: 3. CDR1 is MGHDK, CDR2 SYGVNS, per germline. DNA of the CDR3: TGTGCCACCAGGGGGCTAGAGCAGTACTTC. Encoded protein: CATRGLEQYF.

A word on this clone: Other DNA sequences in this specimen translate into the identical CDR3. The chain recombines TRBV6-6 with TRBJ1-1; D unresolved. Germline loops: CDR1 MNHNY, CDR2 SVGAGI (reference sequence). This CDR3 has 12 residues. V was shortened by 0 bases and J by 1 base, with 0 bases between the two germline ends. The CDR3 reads CASSYSNTEAFF. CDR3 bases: TGTGCCAGCAGTTACTCGAACACTGAAGCTTTCTTT.

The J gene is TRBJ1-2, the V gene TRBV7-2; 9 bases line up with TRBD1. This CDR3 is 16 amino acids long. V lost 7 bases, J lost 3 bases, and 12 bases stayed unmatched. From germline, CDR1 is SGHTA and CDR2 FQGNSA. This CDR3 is CASTPQSGDRDYGYTF. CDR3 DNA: TGTGCCAGCACCCCTCAGTCTGGGGACAGGGACTATGGCTACACCTTC.

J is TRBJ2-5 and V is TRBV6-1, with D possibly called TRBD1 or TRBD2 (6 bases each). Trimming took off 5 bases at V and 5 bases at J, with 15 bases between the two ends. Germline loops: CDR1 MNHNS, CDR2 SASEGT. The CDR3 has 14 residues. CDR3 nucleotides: TGTGCCAGCAGTCCAACGGGGGCGAAGGAGACCCAGTACTTC. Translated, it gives CASSPTGAKETQYF.

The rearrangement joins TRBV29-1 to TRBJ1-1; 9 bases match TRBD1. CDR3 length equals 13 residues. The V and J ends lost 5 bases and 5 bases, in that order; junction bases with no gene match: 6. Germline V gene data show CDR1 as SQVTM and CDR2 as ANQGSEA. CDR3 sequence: CSVSHGQGTEAFF. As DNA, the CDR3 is TGCAGCGTTAGCCACGGACAGGGGACTGAAGCTTTCTTT.

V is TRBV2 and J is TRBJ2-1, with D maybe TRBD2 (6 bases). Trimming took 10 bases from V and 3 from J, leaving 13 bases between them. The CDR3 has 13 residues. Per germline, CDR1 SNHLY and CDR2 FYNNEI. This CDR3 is CAMATGDYNEQFF. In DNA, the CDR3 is TGTGCCATGGCCACGGGGGACTACAATGAGCAGTTCTTC.

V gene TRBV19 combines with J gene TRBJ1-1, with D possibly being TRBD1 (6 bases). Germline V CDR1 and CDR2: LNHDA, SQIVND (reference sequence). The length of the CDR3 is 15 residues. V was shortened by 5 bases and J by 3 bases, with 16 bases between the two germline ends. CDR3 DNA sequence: TGTGCCAGTAGTTTAGGAGGGGGAGCGGACACTGAAGCTTTCTTT. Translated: CASSLGGGADTEAFF.

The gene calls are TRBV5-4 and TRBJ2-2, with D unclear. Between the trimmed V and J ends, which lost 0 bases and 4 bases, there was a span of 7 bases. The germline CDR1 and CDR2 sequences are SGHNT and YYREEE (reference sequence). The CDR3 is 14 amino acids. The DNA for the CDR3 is TGTGCCAGCAGCTTGGAACGGTTCACCGGGGAGCTGTTTTTT. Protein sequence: CASSLERFTGELFF.